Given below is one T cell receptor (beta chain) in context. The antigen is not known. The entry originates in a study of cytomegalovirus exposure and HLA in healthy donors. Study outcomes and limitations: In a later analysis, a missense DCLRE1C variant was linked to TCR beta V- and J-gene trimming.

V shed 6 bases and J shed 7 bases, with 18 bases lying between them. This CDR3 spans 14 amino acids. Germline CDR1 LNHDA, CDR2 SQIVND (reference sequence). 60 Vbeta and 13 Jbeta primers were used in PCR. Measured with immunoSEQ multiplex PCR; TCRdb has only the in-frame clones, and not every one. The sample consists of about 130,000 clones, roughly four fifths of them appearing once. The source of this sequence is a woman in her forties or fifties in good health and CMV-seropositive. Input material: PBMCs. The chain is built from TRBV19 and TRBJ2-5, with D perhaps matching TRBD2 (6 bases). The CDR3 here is CASSLRGASGTQYF. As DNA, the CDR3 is TGTGCCAGTAGCCTGCGGGGCGCCTCCGGGACCCAGTACTTC. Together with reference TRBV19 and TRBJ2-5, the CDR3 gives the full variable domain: DGGITQSPKYLFRKEGQNVTLSCEQNLNHDAMYWYRQDPGQGLRLIYYSQIVNDFQKGDIAEGYSVSREKKESFPLTVTSAQKNPTAFYLCASSLRGASGTQYFGPGTRLLVL.